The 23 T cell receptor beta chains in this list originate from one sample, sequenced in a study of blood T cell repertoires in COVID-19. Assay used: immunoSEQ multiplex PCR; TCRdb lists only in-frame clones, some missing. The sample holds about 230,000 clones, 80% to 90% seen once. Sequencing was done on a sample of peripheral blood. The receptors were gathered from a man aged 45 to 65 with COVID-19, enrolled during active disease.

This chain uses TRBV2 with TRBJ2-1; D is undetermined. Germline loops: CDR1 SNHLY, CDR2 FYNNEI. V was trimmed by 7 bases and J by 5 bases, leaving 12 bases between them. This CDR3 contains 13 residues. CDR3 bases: TGTGCCAGCAACGAACAGATCCACAATGAGCAGTTCTTC. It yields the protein CASNEQIHNEQFF.

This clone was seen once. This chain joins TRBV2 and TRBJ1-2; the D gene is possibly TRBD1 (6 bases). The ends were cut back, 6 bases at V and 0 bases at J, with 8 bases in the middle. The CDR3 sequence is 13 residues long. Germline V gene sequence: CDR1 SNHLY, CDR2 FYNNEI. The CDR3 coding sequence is TGTGCCAGCAGGGACAGTACTAACTATGGCTACACCTTC. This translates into CASRDSTNYGYTF.

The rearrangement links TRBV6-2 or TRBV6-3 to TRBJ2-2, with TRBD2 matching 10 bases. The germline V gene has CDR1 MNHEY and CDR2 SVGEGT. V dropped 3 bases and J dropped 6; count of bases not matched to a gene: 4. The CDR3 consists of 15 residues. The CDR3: CASSYKRGGSGELFF. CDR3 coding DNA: TGTGCCAGCAGTTATAAGCGGGGGGGCTCCGGGGAGCTGTTTTTT.

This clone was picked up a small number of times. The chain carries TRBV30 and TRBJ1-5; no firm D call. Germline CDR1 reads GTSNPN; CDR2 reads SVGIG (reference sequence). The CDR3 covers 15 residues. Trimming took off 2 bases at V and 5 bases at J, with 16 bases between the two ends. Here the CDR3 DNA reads TGTGCCTGGAGTAGGGTGGGAGGGAGCGATCAGCCCCAGCATTTT. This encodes CAWSRVGGSDQPQHF.

The CDR3 DNA sequence: TGTGCCAGCAGCCCGGACAGGGGATCCTATGGAAGCTACGAGCAGTACTTC. It specifies CASSPDRGSYGSYEQYF. V gene TRBV5-5 combines with J gene TRBJ2-7, with 9 bases that match TRBD1. Per the germline V gene, CDR1 is SGHKS and CDR2 is YYEKEE (reference sequence). The V segment lost 4 bases and the J segment 3 bases; nucleotides outside the gene matches: 14. CDR3 length: 17 residues.

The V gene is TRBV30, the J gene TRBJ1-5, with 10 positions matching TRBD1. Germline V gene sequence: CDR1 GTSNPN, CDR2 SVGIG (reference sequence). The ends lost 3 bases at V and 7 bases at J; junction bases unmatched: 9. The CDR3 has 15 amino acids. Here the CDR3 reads CAWRQKTGGSQPQHF. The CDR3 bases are TGTGCCTGGAGGCAAAAGACAGGGGGCTCGCAGCCCCAGCATTTT.

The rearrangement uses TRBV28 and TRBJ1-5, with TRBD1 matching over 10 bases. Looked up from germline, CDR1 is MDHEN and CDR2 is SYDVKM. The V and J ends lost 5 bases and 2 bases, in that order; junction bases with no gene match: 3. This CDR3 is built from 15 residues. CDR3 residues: CASSKGTGGNQPQHF. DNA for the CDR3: TGTGCCAGCAGTAAGGGGACAGGGGGCAATCAGCCCCAGCATTTT. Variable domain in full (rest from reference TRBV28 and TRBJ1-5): DVKVTQSSRYLVKRTGEKVFLECVQDMDHENMFWYRQDPGLGLRLIYFSYDVKMKEKGDIPEGYSVSREKKERFSLILESASTNQTSMYLCASSKGTGGNQPQHFGDGTRLSIL.

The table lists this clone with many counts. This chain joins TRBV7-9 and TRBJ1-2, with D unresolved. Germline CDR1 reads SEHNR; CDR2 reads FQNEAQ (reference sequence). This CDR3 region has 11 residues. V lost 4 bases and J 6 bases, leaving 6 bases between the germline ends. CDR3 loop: CASSSRDGYTF. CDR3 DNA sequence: TGTGCCAGCAGCTCTCGAGATGGCTACACCTTC.

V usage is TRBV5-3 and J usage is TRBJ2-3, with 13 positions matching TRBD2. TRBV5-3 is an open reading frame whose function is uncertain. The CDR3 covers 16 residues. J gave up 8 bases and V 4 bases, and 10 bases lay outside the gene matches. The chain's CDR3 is CARSGPGTSGKGTQYF. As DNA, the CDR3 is TGTGCCAGAAGCGGTCCCGGGACTAGCGGGAAGGGTACGCAGTATTTT.

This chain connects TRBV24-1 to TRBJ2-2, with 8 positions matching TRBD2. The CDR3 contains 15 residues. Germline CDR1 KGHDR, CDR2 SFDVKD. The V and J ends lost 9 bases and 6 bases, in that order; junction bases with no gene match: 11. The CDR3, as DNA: TGTGCCACCCAAGAAGCGGGAGTCGAGTCCGGGGAGCTGTTTTTT. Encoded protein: CATQEAGVESGELFF.

The CDR3 bases are TGTGCCAGCAGTTACTCGGGAGGTACGGGCACTGAAGCTTTCTTT. Encoded protein: CASSYSGGTGTEAFF. V is TRBV6-5 and J is TRBJ1-1; no firm D call. The V gene lost 0 bases and the J gene lost 4 bases, with 12 bases spanning the gap. CDR1 MNHEY and CDR2 SVGAGI come from the germline V gene. CDR3 length equals 15 residues.

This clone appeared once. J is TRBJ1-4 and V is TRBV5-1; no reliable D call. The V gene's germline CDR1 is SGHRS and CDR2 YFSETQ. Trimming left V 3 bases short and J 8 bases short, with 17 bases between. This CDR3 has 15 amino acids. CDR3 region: CASSSQNTHREKLFF. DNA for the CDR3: TGCGCCAGCAGCTCACAGAACACACACAGAGAAAAACTGTTTTTT.

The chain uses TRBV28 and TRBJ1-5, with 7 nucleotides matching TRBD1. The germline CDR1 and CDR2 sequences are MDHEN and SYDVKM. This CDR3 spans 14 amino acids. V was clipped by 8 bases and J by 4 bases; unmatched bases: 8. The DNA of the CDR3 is TGTGCCAGCGGAACAGGGGCCCTTAATCAGCCCCAGCATTTT. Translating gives CASGTGALNQPQHF.

The CDR3 nucleotides read TGCAGCGTTGATGGTGGACTAGAAGAGACCCAGTACTTC. It encodes CSVDGGLEETQYF. The V and J genes are TRBV29-1 and TRBJ2-5; the match to TRBD2 covers 7 bases. V shed 3 bases, J shed 3 bases, and the junction held 4 bases outside the gene matches. From germline, CDR1 is SQVTM and CDR2 ANQGSEA. The CDR3 runs to 13 residues.

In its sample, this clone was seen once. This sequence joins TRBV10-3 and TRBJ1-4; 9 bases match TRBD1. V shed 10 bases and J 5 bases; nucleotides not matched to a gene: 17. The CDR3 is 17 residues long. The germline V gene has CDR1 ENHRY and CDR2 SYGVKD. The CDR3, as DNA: TGTGCCACCCAATCGGAGACCCATACAGGGGGCAATGAAAAACTGTTTTTT. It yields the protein CATQSETHTGGNEKLFF.

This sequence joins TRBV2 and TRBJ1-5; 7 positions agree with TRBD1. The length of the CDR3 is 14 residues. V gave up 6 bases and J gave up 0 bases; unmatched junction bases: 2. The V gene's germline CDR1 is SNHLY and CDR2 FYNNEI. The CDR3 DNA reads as TGTGCCAGCAGCGGACAGGCTAGCAATCAGCCCCAGCATTTT. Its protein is CASSGQASNQPQHF.

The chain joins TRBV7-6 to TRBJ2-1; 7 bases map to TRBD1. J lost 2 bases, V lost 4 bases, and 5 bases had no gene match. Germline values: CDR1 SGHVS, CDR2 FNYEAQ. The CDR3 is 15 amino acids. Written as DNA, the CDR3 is TGTGCCAGCAGCTACCGGGACAGTACCTACAATGAGCAGTTCTTC. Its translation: CASSYRDSTYNEQFF.

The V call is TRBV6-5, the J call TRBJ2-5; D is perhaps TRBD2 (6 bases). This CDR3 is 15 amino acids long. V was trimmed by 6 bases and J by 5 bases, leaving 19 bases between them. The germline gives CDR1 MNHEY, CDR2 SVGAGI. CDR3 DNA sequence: TGTGCCAGCAGACCAGGGACTCACGCCGGGGAGACCCAGTACTTC. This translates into CASRPGTHAGETQYF.

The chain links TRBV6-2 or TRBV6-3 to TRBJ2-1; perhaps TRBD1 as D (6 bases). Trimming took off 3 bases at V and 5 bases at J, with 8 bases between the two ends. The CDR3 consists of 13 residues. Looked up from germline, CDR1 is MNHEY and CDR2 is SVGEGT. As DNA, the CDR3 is TGTGCCAGCAGTTATCGACAGGACAATGAGCAGTTCTTC. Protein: CASSYRQDNEQFF.

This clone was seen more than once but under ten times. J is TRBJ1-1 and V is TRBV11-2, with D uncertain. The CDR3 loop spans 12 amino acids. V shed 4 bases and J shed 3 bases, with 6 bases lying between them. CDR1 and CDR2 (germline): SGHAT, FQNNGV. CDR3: CASSSDYTEAFF. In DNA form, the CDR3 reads TGTGCCAGCAGCTCCGACTACACTGAAGCTTTCTTT. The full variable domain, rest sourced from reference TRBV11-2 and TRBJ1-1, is EAGVAQSPRYKIIEKRQSVAFWCNPISGHATLYWYQQILGQGPKLLIQFQNNGVVDDSQLPKDRFSAERLKGVDSTLKIQPAKLEDSAVYLCASSSDYTEAFFGQGTRLTVV.

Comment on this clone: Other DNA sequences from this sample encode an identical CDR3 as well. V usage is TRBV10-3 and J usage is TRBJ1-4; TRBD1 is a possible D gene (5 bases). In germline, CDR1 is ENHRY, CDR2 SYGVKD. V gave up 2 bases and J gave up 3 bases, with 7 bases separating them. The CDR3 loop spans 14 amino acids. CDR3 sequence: CAISEGGANEKLFF. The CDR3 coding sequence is TGTGCCATCAGTGAGGGGGGGGCTAATGAAAAACTGTTTTTT.

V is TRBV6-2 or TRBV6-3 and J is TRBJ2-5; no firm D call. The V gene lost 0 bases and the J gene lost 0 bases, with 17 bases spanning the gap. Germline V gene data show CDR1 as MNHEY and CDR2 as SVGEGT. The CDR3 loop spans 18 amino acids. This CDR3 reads CASSYSTFWPKNQETQYF. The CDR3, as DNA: TGTGCCAGCAGTTACTCGACTTTCTGGCCAAAGAACCAAGAGACCCAGTACTTC.

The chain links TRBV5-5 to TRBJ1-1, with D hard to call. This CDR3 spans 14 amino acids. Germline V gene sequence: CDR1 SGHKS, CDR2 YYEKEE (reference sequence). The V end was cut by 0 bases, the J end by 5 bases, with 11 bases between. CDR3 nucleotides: TGTGCCAGCAGCTTGGGGCAGGCGGGAACTGAAGCTTTCTTT. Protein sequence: CASSLGQAGTEAFF.